Each of the 9 T cell receptor beta chains below was sequenced from the same sample in a study of breast tumors, draining lymph nodes, adjacent tissues. Via MiXCR, TCRdb re-called the multiplex PCR reads, giving one row per CDR3 protein. The table includes some 200,000 distinct CDR3 sequences, around 29% detected once. Breast cancer patients provided tissue from their axillary draining lymph nodes. Sequences were obtained from axillary lymph node tissue. Receptors were obtained from a female donor with breast cancer. Some clones in this sample may be carry-over from other donors' samples.

The CDR3 spells CASRHRGQETQYF. CDR3 in DNA: TGTGCCAGCAGACACAGGGGCCAAGAGACCCAGTACTTC. V gene TRBV6-9 combines with J gene TRBJ2-5; 7 nucleotides match TRBD1. This CDR3 has 13 residues. V gave up 6 bases and J gave up 1 base; unmatched junction bases: 2. The germline gives CDR1 MNHGY, CDR2 SVAAGI.

This clonotype was counted many times. The CDR3 bases are TGTGCCAGCACCGACAGGGGGGATCAGCCCCAGCATTTT. Amino acid sequence: CASTDRGDQPQHF. The rearrangement uses TRBV12-3 or TRBV12-4 and TRBJ1-5; 9 nucleotides align to TRBD1. J gave up 5 bases and V 7 bases, and 3 bases lay outside the gene matches. The CDR3 is 13 residues long.

The rearrangement uses TRBV6-6 and TRBJ2-2; D is undetermined. The CDR3 sequence is 16 residues long. CDR1 MNHNY and CDR2 SVGAGI come from the germline V gene (reference sequence). V lost 3 bases and J lost 2, with 13 bases in between. CDR3 sequence: CASSYGTELNTGELFF. CDR3 DNA: TGTGCCAGCAGTTATGGAACGGAACTTAACACCGGGGAGCTGTTTTTT.

In regard to this clonotype: One end of the junction varies from germline; a read error may be responsible. This sequence joins TRBV28 and TRBJ2-2; 12 bases agree with TRBD2. The CDR3 sequence is 18 residues long. Germline V gene data show CDR1 as MDHEN and CDR2 as SYDVKM. The CDR3 DNA follows: TGTGCCAGCAGTTTCGGTCTAGCGGGAGGGAAGAACACCGGGGAGCTGCTTTTT. This sequence encodes CASSFGLAGGKNTGELLF.

The chain recombines TRBV12-3 or TRBV12-4 with TRBJ2-6; TRBD2 agrees at 12 bases. The CDR3 has 20 amino acids. V lost 7 bases and J lost 0; bases outside the gene matches: 13. The CDR3 spells CASNLAGGPGLCSGANVLTF. CDR3 in DNA: TGTGCCAGCAACCTAGCGGGAGGGCCCGGGCTGTGCTCTGGGGCCAACGTCCTGACTTTC.

The chain joins TRBV6-2 or TRBV6-3 to TRBJ2-7; D is possibly TRBD1 (6 bases). The V gene lost 8 bases and the J gene lost 2 bases, with 13 bases spanning the gap. The CDR3 has 13 residues. Looked up from germline, CDR1 is MNHEY and CDR2 is SVGEGT. The CDR3 nucleotides are TGTGCCAGCCCCCAGGGGCAGCCCTACGAGCAGTACTTC. Translated: CASPQGQPYEQYF.

This clonotype was counted between two and nine times. This clone may be a read error of a much larger clone one base away. This chain uses TRBV6-5 with TRBJ1-4; TRBD1 is a possible D gene (5 bases). The V end was cut by 5 bases, the J end by 7 bases, with 11 bases between. Germline V lookup: CDR1 MNHEY, CDR2 SVGAGI. This CDR3 is 13 amino acids long. CDR3 sequence (DNA): TGTGCCAGCAGTCACGACCAGGGTGAAAAACTGTTTTTT. Translated: CASSHDQGEKLFF.

This clonotype was counted between two and nine times. The chain couples TRBV19 to TRBJ2-2; D may be TRBD1 (5 bases). Germline assignment: CDR1 LNHDA and CDR2 SQIVND (reference sequence). This CDR3 contains 17 residues. V was pared by 1 base and J by 5 bases, with 17 bases between. The DNA of the CDR3 is TGTGCCAGTAGTATAGTTCAGGGTAATAGAAGAACCGGGGAGCTGTTTTTT. It is translated as CASSIVQGNRRTGELFF.

This clonotype was counted many times. The genes are TRBV3-1 and TRBJ1-5, with unresolved D. V was clipped by 1 base and J by 0 bases, with 7 bases between them. Per germline, CDR1 LGHDT and CDR2 YNNKEL (reference sequence). The CDR3 has 15 residues. CDR3 coding DNA: TGTGCCAGCAGCCAAGGGGCGGTTAGCAATCAGCCCCAGCATTTT. Amino acid sequence: CASSQGAVSNQPQHF.